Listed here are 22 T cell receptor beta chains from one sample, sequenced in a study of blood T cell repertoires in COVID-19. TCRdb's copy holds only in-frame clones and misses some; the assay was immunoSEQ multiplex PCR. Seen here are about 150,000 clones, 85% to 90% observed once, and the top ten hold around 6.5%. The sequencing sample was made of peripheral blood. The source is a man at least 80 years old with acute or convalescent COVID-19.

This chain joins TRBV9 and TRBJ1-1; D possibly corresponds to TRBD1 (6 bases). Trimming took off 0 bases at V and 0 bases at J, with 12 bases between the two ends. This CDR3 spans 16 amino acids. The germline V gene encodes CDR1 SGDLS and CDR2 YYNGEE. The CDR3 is CASSVAQDSLNTEAFF. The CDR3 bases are TGTGCCAGCAGCGTAGCCCAGGACAGTTTGAACACTGAAGCTTTCTTT.

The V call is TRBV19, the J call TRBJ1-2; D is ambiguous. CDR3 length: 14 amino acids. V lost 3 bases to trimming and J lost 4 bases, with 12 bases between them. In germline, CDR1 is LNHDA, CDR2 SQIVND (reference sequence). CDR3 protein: CASSISRLFYGYTF. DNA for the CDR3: TGTGCCAGTAGTATCAGTCGACTTTTCTATGGCTACACCTTC.

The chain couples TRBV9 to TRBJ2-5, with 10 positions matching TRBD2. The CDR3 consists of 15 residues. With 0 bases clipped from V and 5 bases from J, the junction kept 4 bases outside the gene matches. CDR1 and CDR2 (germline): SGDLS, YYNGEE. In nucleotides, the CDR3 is TGTGCCAGCAGCGTAGCTAGCGGGAGATGGGAGACCCAGTACTTC. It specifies CASSVASGRWETQYF.

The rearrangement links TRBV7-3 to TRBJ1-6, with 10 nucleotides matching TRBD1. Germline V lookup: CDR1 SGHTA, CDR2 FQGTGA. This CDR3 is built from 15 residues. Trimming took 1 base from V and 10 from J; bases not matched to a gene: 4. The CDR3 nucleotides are TGTGCCAGCAGCTTAATGGGACAGGGGCACTCACCCCTCCACTTT. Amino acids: CASSLMGQGHSPLHF. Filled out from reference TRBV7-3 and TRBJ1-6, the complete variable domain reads GAGVSQTPSNKVTEKGKYVELRCDPISGHTALYWYRQSLGQGPEFLIYFQGTGAADDSGLPNDRFFAVRPEGSVSTLKIQRTERGDSAVYLCASSLMGQGHSPLHFGNGTRLTVT.

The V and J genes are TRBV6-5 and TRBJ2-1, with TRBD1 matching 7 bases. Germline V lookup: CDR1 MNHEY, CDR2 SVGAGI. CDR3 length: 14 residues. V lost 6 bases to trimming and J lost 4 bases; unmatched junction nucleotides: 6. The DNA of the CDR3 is TGTGCCAGCAGCAAACTGGACAGGTACAATGAGCAGTTCTTC. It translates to CASSKLDRYNEQFF.

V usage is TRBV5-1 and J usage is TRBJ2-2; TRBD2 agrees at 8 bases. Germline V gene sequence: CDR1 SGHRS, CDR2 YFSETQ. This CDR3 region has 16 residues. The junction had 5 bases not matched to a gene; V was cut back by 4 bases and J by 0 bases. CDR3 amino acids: CASSTTSGTNTGELFF. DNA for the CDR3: TGCGCCAGCAGCACCACTAGCGGAACGAACACCGGGGAGCTGTTTTTT.

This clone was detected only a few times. The CDR3 bases are TGTGCCAGCAGTTTGAGCGGGGGGGCCGCCGGGGAGCTGTTTTTT. As protein: CASSLSGGAAGELFF. The gene calls are TRBV28 and TRBJ2-2, with TRBD2 identical over 10 bases. The CDR3 length is 15 residues. Trimming took 3 bases from V and 6 from J; bases not matched to a gene: 4. Germline-derived CDR1 and CDR2 are MDHEN and SYDVKM.

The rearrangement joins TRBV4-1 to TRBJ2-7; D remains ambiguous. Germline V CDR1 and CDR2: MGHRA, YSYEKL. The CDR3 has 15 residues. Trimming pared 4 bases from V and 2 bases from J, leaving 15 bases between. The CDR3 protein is CASSLTNGQTYEQYF. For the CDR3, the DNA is TGCGCCAGCAGCCTCACGAATGGCCAGACCTACGAGCAGTACTTC.

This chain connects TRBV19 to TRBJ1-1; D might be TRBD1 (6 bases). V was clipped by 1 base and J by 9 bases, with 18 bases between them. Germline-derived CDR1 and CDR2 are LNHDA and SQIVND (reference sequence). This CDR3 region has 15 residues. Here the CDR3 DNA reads TGTGCCAGTAGTATAGTAGGGGGTCCAATGGGGAAAGCTTTCTTT. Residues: CASSIVGGPMGKAFF.

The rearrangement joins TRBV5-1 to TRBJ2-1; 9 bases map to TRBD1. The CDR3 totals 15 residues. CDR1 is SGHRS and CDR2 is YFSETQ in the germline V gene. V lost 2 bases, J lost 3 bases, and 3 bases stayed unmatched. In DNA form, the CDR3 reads TGCGCCAGCAGCTTAGGACAGGGGTACTACAATGAGCAGTTCTTC. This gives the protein CASSLGQGYYNEQFF.

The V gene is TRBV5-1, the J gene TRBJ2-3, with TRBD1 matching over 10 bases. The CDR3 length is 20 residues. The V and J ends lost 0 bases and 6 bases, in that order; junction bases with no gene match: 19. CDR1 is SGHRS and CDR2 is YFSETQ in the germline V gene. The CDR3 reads CASSLGLTIPGQGTRDTQYF. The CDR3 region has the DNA TGCGCCAGCAGCTTGGGACTAACAATCCCGGGACAGGGGACAAGGGATACGCAGTATTTT.

The CDR3 sequence is CASSSFPAGGFEQYF. In DNA, the CDR3 is TGTGCCAGCAGCTCGTTCCCCGCAGGGGGCTTCGAGCAGTACTTC. The V call is TRBV7-9, the J call TRBJ2-7; TRBD1 matches 8 bases. V lost 4 bases and J lost 6; bases outside the gene matches: 11. From germline, CDR1 is SEHNR and CDR2 FQNEAQ (reference sequence). The CDR3 extends over 15 amino acids.

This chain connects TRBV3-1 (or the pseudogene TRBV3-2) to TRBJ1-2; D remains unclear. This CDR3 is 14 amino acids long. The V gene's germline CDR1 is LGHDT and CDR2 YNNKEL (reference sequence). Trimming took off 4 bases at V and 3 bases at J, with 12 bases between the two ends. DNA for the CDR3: TGTGCCAGCAGCCTCCGATCGGGTGACTATGGCTACACCTTC. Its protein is CASSLRSGDYGYTF.

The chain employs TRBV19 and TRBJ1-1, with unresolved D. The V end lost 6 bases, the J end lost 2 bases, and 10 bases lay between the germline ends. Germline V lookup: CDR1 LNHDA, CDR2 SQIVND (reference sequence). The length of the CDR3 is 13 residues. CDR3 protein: CASRRSGNTEAFF. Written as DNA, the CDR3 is TGTGCCAGTAGAAGGTCGGGTAACACTGAAGCTTTCTTT.

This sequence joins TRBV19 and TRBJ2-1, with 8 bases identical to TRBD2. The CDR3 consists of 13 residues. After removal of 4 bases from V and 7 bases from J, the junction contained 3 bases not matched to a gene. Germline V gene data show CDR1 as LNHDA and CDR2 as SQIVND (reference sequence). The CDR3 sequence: CASSRGLENEQFF. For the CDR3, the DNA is TGTGCCAGTAGTAGGGGACTAGAGAATGAGCAGTTCTTC.

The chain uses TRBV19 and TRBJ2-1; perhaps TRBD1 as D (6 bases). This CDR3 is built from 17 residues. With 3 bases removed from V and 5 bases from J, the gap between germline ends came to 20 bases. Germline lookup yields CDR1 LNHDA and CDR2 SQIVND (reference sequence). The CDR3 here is CASSIAYGVGGNNEQFF. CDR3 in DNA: TGTGCCAGTAGTATTGCTTACGGGGTAGGGGGAAACAATGAGCAGTTCTTC.

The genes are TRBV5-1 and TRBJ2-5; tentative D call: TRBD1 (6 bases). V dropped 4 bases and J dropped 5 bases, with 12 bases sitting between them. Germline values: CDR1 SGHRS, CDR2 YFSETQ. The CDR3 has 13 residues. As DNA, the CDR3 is TGCGCCAGCAGCCCCGACAGGTTGGAGACCCAGTACTTC. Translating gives CASSPDRLETQYF.

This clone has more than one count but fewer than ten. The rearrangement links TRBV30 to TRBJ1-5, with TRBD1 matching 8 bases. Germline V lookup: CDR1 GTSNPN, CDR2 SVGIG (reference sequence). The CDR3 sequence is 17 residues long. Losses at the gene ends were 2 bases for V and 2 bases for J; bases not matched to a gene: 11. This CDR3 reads CAWSTRTGRVGNQPQHF. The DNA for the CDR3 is TGTGCCTGGAGTACCCGGACAGGGAGGGTGGGCAATCAGCCCCAGCATTTT.

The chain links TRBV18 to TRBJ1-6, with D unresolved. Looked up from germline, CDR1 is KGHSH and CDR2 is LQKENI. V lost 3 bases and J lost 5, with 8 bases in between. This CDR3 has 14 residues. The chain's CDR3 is CASSPAGHNSPLHF. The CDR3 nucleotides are TGTGCCAGCTCACCGGCAGGCCATAATTCACCCCTCCACTTT.

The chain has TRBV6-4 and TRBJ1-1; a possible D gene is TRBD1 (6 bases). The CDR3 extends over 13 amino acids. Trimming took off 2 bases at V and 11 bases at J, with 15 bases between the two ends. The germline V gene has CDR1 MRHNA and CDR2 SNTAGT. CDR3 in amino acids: CASSDGPRGTAFF. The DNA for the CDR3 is TGTGCCAGCAGTGACGGACCCAGGGGAACGGCTTTCTTT.

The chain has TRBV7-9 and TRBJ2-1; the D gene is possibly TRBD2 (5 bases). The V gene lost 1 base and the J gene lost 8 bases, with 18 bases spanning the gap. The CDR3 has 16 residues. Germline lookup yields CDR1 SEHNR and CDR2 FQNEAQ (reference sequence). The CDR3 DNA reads TGTGCCAGCAGCTTAGTACCAGGACTTACTGGCGATGAGCAGTTCTTC. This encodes CASSLVPGLTGDEQFF.

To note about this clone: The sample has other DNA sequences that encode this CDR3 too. The CDR3 DNA reads as TGTGCCAGCAGCCAGGACAGGGGGTATGGCTACACCTTC. Protein: CASSQDRGYGYTF. This rearrangement joins TRBV3-1 (or the pseudogene TRBV3-2) to TRBJ1-2; TRBD1 agrees at 10 bases. This CDR3 has 13 residues. The V gene's germline CDR1 is LGHDT and CDR2 YNNKEL (reference sequence). V dropped 3 bases and J dropped 5; count of bases not matched to a gene: 0.